This is a list of T cell receptor beta chains from one sample in a study of T-cell reconstitution after alpha-beta-depleted transplantation in children. TCRdb re-called the PCR reads through MiXCR, storing one row per CDR3 protein. In the table there are approximately 1,000,000 distinct CDR3 sequences, under 30% of which are singletons. The sequences come from PBMCs, mostly from graft donor cells, collected 360 days after TCRalphabeta/CD19-depleted stem cell transplant. These receptors came from a boy younger than two who had a stem cell transplant for SCID, so the T cells may come from the graft donor. The CDR3 runs from the conserved cysteine through the conserved F or W. D genes are given only for firm matches. Clone size is given for some rows only: seen once, a few or many times, or a class if the clone is expanded.

TRBD1	few	TRBV19	TRBJ1-5	CASSTRTGVQPQHF	TGTGCCAGTAGTACGAGGACAGGGGTCCAGCCCCAGCATTTT
-	-	TRBV28	TRBJ2-1	CASSFRTVGNEQFF	TGTGCCAGCAGTTTTCGGACTGTAGGCAATGAGCAGTTCTTC
TRBD2	few	TRBV5-1	TRBJ2-7	CASSLAPSGSSYEQYF	TGCGCCAGCAGCTTGGCTCCTAGCGGGAGCTCCTACGAGCAGTACTTC
TRBD2	few	TRBV4-3	TRBJ2-3	CASSQGTSGYTDTQYF	TGCGCCAGCAGCCAAGGGACTAGCGGATACACAGATACGCAGTATTTT
TRBD1	few	TRBV27	TRBJ1-2	CASSRLLSPGQGHYGYTF	TGTGCCAGCAGTAGGCTTCTCTCCCCGGGACAGGGGCACTATGGCTACACCTTC
-	few	TRBV30	TRBJ2-1	CAWSGTFRGSDEQFF	TGTGCCTGGAGCGGCACATTCCGGGGTAGTGATGAGCAGTTCTTC
-	few	TRBV12-3/TRBV12-4	TRBJ2-2	CASSFRKNTGELFF	TGTGCCAGCAGTTTTAGGAAAAACACCGGGGAGCTGTTTTTT
TRBD1	few	TRBV7-9	TRBJ1-6	CASSMTGQGNSPLHF	TGTGCCAGCAGCATGACGGGACAGGGGAATTCACCCCTCCACTTT
-	-	TRBV5-5	TRBJ2-5	CASSLLTAEETQYF	TGTGCCAGCAGCTTGTTAACAGCAGAAGAGACCCAGTACTTC
-	few	TRBV12-3/TRBV12-4	TRBJ2-7	CASTPGSPYEQYF	TGTGCCAGCACCCCGGGATCTCCCTACGAGCAGTACTTC
TRBD1	-	TRBV7-6	TRBJ2-5	CASSSQGASGETQYF	TGTGCCAGCAGCTCACAGGGGGCATCAGGAGAGACCCAGTACTTC
TRBD2	few	TRBV7-6	TRBJ2-3	CASSLPAGVATDTQYF	TGTGCCAGCAGCTTACCGGCGGGGGTGGCCACAGATACGCAGTATTTT
-	-	TRBV7-9	TRBJ2-7	CASSLPGKGSGQYF	TGTGCCAGCAGCTTACCGGGAAAGGGGTCTGGGCAGTACTTC
-	-	TRBV12-3/TRBV12-4	TRBJ2-2	CASSRLDAAGELFF	TGTGCCAGCAGTAGACTAGATGCGGCCGGGGAGCTGTTTTTT
-	-	TRBV6-2/TRBV6-3	TRBJ2-5	CASSYSVGTLETQYF	TGTGCCAGCAGTTACTCTGTCGGGACTCTGGAGACCCAGTACTTC
-	-	TRBV5-6	TRBJ2-3	CATSTGRADTQYF	TGTGCCACTTCGACAGGGAGGGCAGATACGCAGTATTTT
TRBD1	once	TRBV2	TRBJ2-2	CASSLSLNRDRGNTGELFF	TGTGCCAGCAGTTTATCCTTGAACCGGGACAGGGGTAACACCGGGGAGCTGTTTTTT
-	-	TRBV29-1	TRBJ2-3	CSVVRGAGDTQYF	TGCAGCGTTGTTAGAGGGGCGGGGGATACGCAGTATTTT
TRBD1	few	TRBV5-1	TRBJ2-7	CASSQFRQGDEQYF	TGCGCCAGCAGCCAATTCAGACAGGGGGACGAGCAGTACTTC
-	-	TRBV7-9	TRBJ2-1	CASRDSPDNEQFF	TGTGCCTCACGGGACTCCCCTGACAATGAGCAGTTCTTC
TRBD1	-	TRBV7-9	TRBJ2-7	CASSDTGQIYEQYF	TGTGCCAGCAGCGATACGGGACAGATCTACGAGCAGTACTTC
-	-	TRBV6-1	TRBJ2-7	CASRKRPSYEQHF	TGTGCCAGCAGAAAGCGGCCCTCCTACGAGCAGCACTTC
TRBD1	-	TRBV4-2	TRBJ2-7	CASSQEFPGGPYEQYF	TGTGCCAGCAGCCAAGAGTTTCCAGGGGGTCCCTACGAGCAGTACTTC
TRBD2	-	TRBV13	TRBJ2-4	CASSLYSGVGNIQYF	TGTGCCAGCAGCTTATATAGCGGGGTTGGAAACATTCAGTACTTC
-	-	TRBV7-9	TRBJ2-2	CASSLVWWENTGELFF	TGTGCCAGCAGCTTAGTCTGGTGGGAGAACACCGGGGAGCTGTTTTTT
-	few	TRBV12-3/TRBV12-4	TRBJ2-7	CASSYPSSGLKYEQYF	TGTGCCAGCAGTTACCCCTCCTCAGGACTAAAATACGAGCAGTACTTC
TRBD1	once	TRBV5-1	TRBJ2-7	CASNQQGAGEQYF	TGCGCCAGCAATCAACAGGGGGCCGGCGAGCAGTACTTC
-	-	TRBV28	TRBJ2-3	CASSLWGPSLGADTQYF	TGTGCCAGCAGTTTATGGGGACCCTCCCTCGGCGCAGATACGCAGTATTTT
TRBD2	-	TRBV4-2	TRBJ2-3	CASSPREGVTDTQYF	TGTGCCAGCAGCCCCCGGGAGGGGGTCACAGATACGCAGTATTTT
TRBD1	many	TRBV29-1	TRBJ2-7	CSVQLRNADRVQQYF	TGCAGCGTCCAACTCAGGAACGCGGACAGGGTTCAGCAGTACTTC
TRBD1	few	TRBV20-1	TRBJ2-5	CSRQGVFQETQYF	TGCAGTAGACAGGGGGTTTTCCAAGAGACCCAGTACTTC
-	-	TRBV12-3/TRBV12-4	TRBJ2-4	CASSFGSRAAKNIQYF	TGTGCCAGCAGTTTCGGTTCCCGGGCGGCCAAAAACATTCAGTACTTC
-	-	TRBV15	TRBJ2-7	CATSRDMRGRLGYEQYF	TGTGCCACCAGCAGAGATATGAGGGGACGGTTGGGCTACGAGCAGTACTTC
TRBD2	many	TRBV6-2/TRBV6-3	TRBJ2-1	CASVPTSGGLYNEQFF	TGTGCCAGCGTACCCACCAGCGGGGGGTTGTACAATGAGCAGTTCTTC
-	-	TRBV12-3/TRBV12-4	TRBJ2-1	CASSFSYYNEQFF	TGTGCCAGCAGTTTTTCCTACTACAATGAGCAGTTCTTC
-	-	TRBV28	TRBJ1-1	CASSLYRRGVGTEAFF	TGTGCCAGCAGTTTATACCGCAGGGGTGTGGGTACTGAAGCTTTCTTT
-	-	TRBV4-2	TRBJ2-7	CASSQERSYSYEQYF	TGTGCCAGCAGCCAAGAGCGCAGTTATTCCTACGAGCAGTACTTC
-	-	TRBV20-1	TRBJ2-5	CSADSGFANQETQYF	TGCAGTGCGGATTCGGGCTTCGCTAACCAAGAGACCCAGTACTTC
-	few	TRBV7-6	TRBJ1-1	CASSLNGGLTEAFF	TGTGCCAGCAGCTTAAATGGGGGGCTCACTGAAGCTTTCTTT
TRBD1	-	TRBV4-1	TRBJ2-1	CASSQGDRFNEQFF	TGCGCCAGCAGCCAAGGGGACAGATTCAATGAGCAGTTCTTC
TRBD1	-	TRBV9	TRBJ2-3	CASTSGDRITDTQYF	TGTGCCAGCACCTCAGGGGACAGAATTACAGATACGCAGTATTTT
-	few	TRBV18	TRBJ1-1	CASSPPGKRVNTEAFF	TGTGCCAGCTCACCCCCAGGGAAACGGGTAAACACTGAAGCTTTCTTT
TRBD1	few	TRBV12-3/TRBV12-4	TRBJ2-3	CASSSHRGLTDTQYF	TGTGCCAGCAGTTCGCACAGGGGGCTCACAGATACGCAGTATTTT
TRBD1	few	TRBV6-1	TRBJ1-5	CASSLETGLQPQHF	TGTGCCAGCAGCCTCGAGACAGGGTTGCAGCCCCAGCATTTT
-	few	TRBV6-2/TRBV6-3	TRBJ2-2	CASSYRKTRPNTGELFF	TGTGCCAGCAGTTACCGCAAAACCCGACCGAACACCGGGGAGCTGTTTTTT
-	few	TRBV7-9	TRBJ1-4	CASSFRGEGNEKLFF	TGTGCCAGCAGCTTTAGGGGGGAAGGTAATGAAAAACTGTTTTTT
-	-	TRBV5-6	TRBJ1-5	CASTRGQPQHF	TGTGCCAGCACTCGGGGGCAGCCCCAGCATTTT
-	few	TRBV27	TRBJ2-7	CASSLKGFTSYEQYF	TGTGCCAGCAGTTTAAAAGGGTTTACCTCCTACGAGCAGTACTTC
-	-	TRBV12-3/TRBV12-4	TRBJ2-6	CASNGGTHSGANVLTF	TGTGCCAGCAATGGGGGTACCCACTCTGGGGCCAACGTCCTGACTTTC
TRBD2	-	TRBV25-1	TRBJ2-1	CAISELGQLAGGNEQFF	TGTGCCATCAGTGAATTGGGGCAACTAGCGGGGGGGAATGAGCAGTTCTTC
-	few	TRBV29-1	TRBJ1-2	CSVERDKSLYGYTF	TGCAGCGTTGAGAGGGACAAGTCTCTCTATGGCTACACCTTC
-	few	TRBV5-5	TRBJ2-2	CASSPLGEVTGELFF	TGTGCCAGCAGCCCCCTAGGGGAGGTCACCGGGGAGCTGTTTTTT
-	few	TRBV7-9	TRBJ1-5	CASSLDAGAQPQHF	TGTGCCAGCAGCTTAGATGCAGGGGCTCAGCCCCAGCATTTT
-	few	TRBV5-6	TRBJ1-2	CASSFRGAVRYTF	TGTGCCAGCAGCTTTCGAGGGGCCGTGCGGTACACCTTC
-	-	TRBV7-2	TRBJ1-1	CASSLGGTGGNTEAFF	TGTGCCAGCAGCTTAGGAGGGACGGGGGGGAACACTGAAGCTTTCTTT
-	-	TRBV5-1	TRBJ2-5	CASSLPRGRGSQETQYF	TGCGCCAGCAGCTTGCCCCGGGGGCGGGGCTCCCAAGAGACCCAGTACTTC
-	few	TRBV10-3	TRBJ2-1	CAIRDRLPVYNEQFF	TGTGCCATCAGGGATCGACTACCTGTCTACAATGAGCAGTTCTTC